Each of the 30 T cell receptor beta chains below was sequenced from the same sample in a study of T cell repertoires in cytomegalovirus infection. No antigens are known for them. One entry per CDR3 protein, called by TCRdb with MiXCR from the reads. The repertoire includes around 540,000 distinct CDR3 sequences, about 33% of them detected once, and around a sixth sits in the top ten. The material sequenced was cultured PBMCs, taken from culture after CMV antigen stimulation. All receptors derive from a human donor in good health (CMV status not recorded). Some clones in this sample may be carry-over from other donors' samples.

This chain joins TRBV27 and TRBJ2-1; possibly TRBD1 or TRBD2 for D (5 bases each). Trimming removed 2 bases at V and 12 bases at J, with 14 bases between. Germline V gene sequence: CDR1 MNHEY, CDR2 SMNVEV (reference sequence). The CDR3 runs 13 residues. The CDR3 region has the DNA TGTGCCAGCAGTTTAAAAGGGGCAGGAGGGCAGTTCTTC. Translated: CASSLKGAGGQFF.

The gene calls are TRBV14 and TRBJ2-5; 7 nucleotides agree with TRBD2. This CDR3 spans 16 amino acids. The junction had 12 bases not matched to a gene; V was cut back by 4 bases and J by 4 bases. Germline CDR1 and CDR2: SGHDN and FVKESK. The CDR3: CASSPPWGRGRETQYF. The CDR3 DNA sequence: TGTGCCAGCAGCCCACCTTGGGGGAGGGGCCGAGAGACCCAGTACTTC.

The chain couples TRBV20-1 to TRBJ2-1; no reliable D call. Germline-derived CDR1 and CDR2 are DFQATT and SNEGSKA (reference sequence). The CDR3 consists of 15 residues. V lost 1 base and J lost 2, with 12 bases in between. The DNA for the CDR3 is TGCAGTGCTAGAGTACCCCTGAGTGCCTACAATGAGCAGTTCTTC. Protein product: CSARVPLSAYNEQFF.

The CDR3 DNA reads as TGTGCCAGCAGCTTGGAGGTGAACAGAGGTGAGCAGTTCTTC. This codes for CASSLEVNRGEQFF. The chain combines TRBV5-6 with TRBJ2-1; no definite D call. V lost 0 bases and J lost 9, with 13 bases in between. The CDR3 spans 14 residues. Germline loops: CDR1 SGHDT, CDR2 YYEEEE.

Ten or more counts support this clonotype. This chain uses TRBV7-9 with TRBJ2-5; D not certain. Trimming pared 2 bases from V and 3 bases from J, leaving 7 bases between. CDR3 size: 13 residues. Per the germline V gene, CDR1 is SEHNR and CDR2 is FQNEAQ (reference sequence). CDR3 loop: CASSLSREETQYF. The CDR3 region has the DNA TGTGCCAGCAGCTTATCCCGAGAAGAGACCCAGTACTTC.

The chain uses TRBV11-2 and TRBJ2-7; 7 bases fit TRBD1. The V gene end was trimmed by 6 bases and the J gene end by 6 bases; junction bases not matched to a gene: 8. The CDR3 sequence is 13 residues long. Germline loops: CDR1 SGHAT, CDR2 FQNNGV. CDR3 sequence reads: CASSQTQGFEQYF. The CDR3 nucleotides are TGTGCCAGCAGTCAAACACAGGGGTTCGAGCAGTACTTC.

The rearrangement links TRBV6-6 to TRBJ2-7; D tentatively reads TRBD1 or TRBD2 (5 bases each). Looked up from germline, CDR1 is MNHNY and CDR2 is SVGAGI (reference sequence). The ends were cut back, 2 bases at V and 3 bases at J, with 14 bases in the middle. CDR3 length: 15 amino acids. CDR3 nucleotides: TGTGCCAGCAGTTACGGGGGAACGGCGGACTACGAGCAGTACTTC. Its translation is CASSYGGTADYEQYF.

This sequence joins TRBV9 and TRBJ1-3; D call uncertain. The CDR3 consists of 16 residues. Trimming removed 0 bases at V and 0 bases at J, with 10 bases between. Germline V lookup: CDR1 SGDLS, CDR2 YYNGEE. The CDR3: CASSVGVGDSGNTIYF. Here the CDR3 DNA reads TGTGCCAGCAGCGTAGGGGTCGGGGACTCTGGAAACACCATATATTTT.

In its sample, this clonotype was seen many times. This chain joins TRBV7-8 and TRBJ2-5; 7 bases map to TRBD2. Germline CDR1 is SGHVS and CDR2 is FQNEAQ. V trimming: 2 bases; J trimming: 2 bases; junction bases outside the gene matches: 8. The CDR3 length is 16 residues. DNA for the CDR3: TGTGCCAGCAGCTTAATAGCGGGCTTATTACAAGAGACCCAGTACTTC. As protein: CASSLIAGLLQETQYF.

This clonotype was counted between two and nine times. This sequence joins TRBV7-2 and TRBJ2-3; 11 bases agree with TRBD2. The CDR3 loop spans 18 amino acids. Germline V gives CDR1 SGHTA, CDR2 FQGNSA. V lost 3 bases to trimming and J lost 6 bases; unmatched junction nucleotides: 14. CDR3 sequence reads: CASSFLKRLAGGPDTQYF. The CDR3 region has the DNA TGTGCCAGCAGCTTCCTTAAGAGATTAGCGGGAGGGCCGGATACGCAGTATTTT. Complete variable domain (other parts from reference TRBV7-2 and TRBJ2-3): GAGVSQSPSNKVTEKGKDVELRCDPISGHTALYWYRQSLGQGLEFLIYFQGNSAPDKSGLPSDRFSAERTGGSVSTLTIQRTQQEDSAVYLCASSFLKRLAGGPDTQYFGPGTRLTVL.

V gene TRBV30 combines with J gene TRBJ2-7; D gene uncertain. This CDR3 comprises 14 residues. Germline lookup yields CDR1 GTSNPN and CDR2 SVGIG (reference sequence). V dropped 2 bases and J dropped 1 base, with 12 bases sitting between them. In DNA, the CDR3 is TGTGCCTGGAGTCGGCCCCCTGATTCCTACGAGCAGTACGTC. Protein product: CAWSRPPDSYEQYV.

This clonotype was seen a few times. The V and J genes are TRBV15 and TRBJ1-3; D gene ambiguous. Trimming left V 3 bases short and J 0 bases short, with 9 bases between. Germline V gene sequence: CDR1 LNHNV, CDR2 YYDKDF (reference sequence). This CDR3 is built from 15 residues. This chain's CDR3 is CATSRLDLSGNTIYF. The CDR3 DNA follows: TGTGCCACCAGCAGGTTGGATCTCTCTGGAAACACCATATATTTT.

This clonotype was detected only a few times. The rearrangement links TRBV12-3 or TRBV12-4 to TRBJ2-7; the D gene is possibly TRBD2 (5 bases). The CDR3 covers 12 residues. With 3 bases removed from V and 6 bases from J, the gap between germline ends came to 9 bases. CDR3 sequence: CASSFLAGEQYV. CDR3 DNA sequence: TGTGCCAGCAGTTTCCTAGCTGGCGAGCAGTACGTC.

This clonotype has only one observation. V usage is TRBV19 and J usage is TRBJ1-1; a weak D match, TRBD1 (5 bases). Deletions cut 2 bases from V and 4 bases from J, with 11 bases between. The CDR3 runs 14 residues. Germline values: CDR1 LNHDA, CDR2 SQIVND (reference sequence). The CDR3 loop reads CASSIIWGPTEAFF. The CDR3, as DNA: TGTGCCAGTAGTATAATCTGGGGACCCACTGAAGCTTTCTTT.

This clonotype was seen a few times. Here the CDR3 DNA reads TGTGCCAGCAGCCCGGGACAGGGCGAAGCTTTCTTT. Translated, it gives CASSPGQGEAFF. V usage is TRBV7-3 and J usage is TRBJ1-1; 9 bases align to TRBD1. The CDR3 contains 12 residues. Germline CDR1 and CDR2: SGHTA and FQGTGA. Trimming removed 5 bases from V and 8 bases from J; junction bases left unmatched: 3.

The chain uses TRBV6-1 and TRBJ2-2; 9 positions match TRBD1. Per the germline V gene, CDR1 is MNHNS and CDR2 is SASEGT. The CDR3 extends over 16 amino acids. V shed 7 bases and J 1 base; nucleotides not matched to a gene: 7. CDR3 DNA sequence: TGTGCCAGCAACATCCCGGGACAGGGGAACACCGGGGAGCTGTTTTTT. Translating gives CASNIPGQGNTGELFF.

This chain joins TRBV7-2 and TRBJ2-3, with a tentative D call TRBD2 (5 bases). V dropped 5 bases and J dropped 6 bases, with 21 bases sitting between them. CDR3 length: 16 amino acids. Looked up from germline, CDR1 is SGHTA and CDR2 is FQGNSA. The CDR3 region has the DNA TGTGCCAGCAGCCGACTACTCATCCTTCAAGGGGATACGCAGTATTTT. Translation gives CASSRLLILQGDTQYF.

This clonotype has just a few counts. This chain uses TRBV7-8 with TRBJ2-2; 9 positions match TRBD1. In germline, CDR1 is SGHVS, CDR2 FQNEAQ. With 8 bases clipped from V and 4 bases from J, the junction kept 2 bases outside the gene matches. The CDR3 covers 13 residues. CDR3 nucleotide sequence: TGTGCCAGCCGACAGGGGGTCACCGGGGAGCTGTTTTTT. It translates to CASRQGVTGELFF.

This clonotype came up a few times. The V and J genes are TRBV20-1 and TRBJ2-1; 9 nucleotides match TRBD2. Germline V CDR1 and CDR2: DFQATT, SNEGSKA (reference sequence). CDR3 length equals 13 residues. V trimming: 6 bases; J trimming: 3 bases; junction bases outside the gene matches: 3. This CDR3 is CSALSGSYNEQFF. The CDR3, as DNA: TGCAGTGCCCTTAGCGGGAGCTACAATGAGCAGTTCTTC.

This clonotype appeared many times. This chain uses TRBV7-2 with TRBJ2-7; D might be TRBD1 (12 bases). The CDR3 sequence is 22 residues long. Germline V gene data show CDR1 as SGHTA and CDR2 as FQGNSA. V was pared by 4 bases and J by 4 bases, with 38 bases between. The chain's CDR3 is CASSSPGQGATSGERSAYEQYF. The CDR3 coding sequence is TGTGCCAGCAGCTCTCCGGGACAGGGGGCGACTAGCGGGGAGCGGAGTGCTTACGAGCAGTACTTC.

The chain recombines TRBV6-6 with TRBJ2-3; the match to TRBD2 covers 10 bases. This CDR3 has 13 residues. Germline V gives CDR1 MNHNY, CDR2 SVGAGI (reference sequence). With 9 bases clipped from V and 3 bases from J, the junction kept 3 bases outside the gene matches. In DNA form, the CDR3 reads TGTGCCAGTGGACTAGCGGAGACAGATACGCAGTATTTT. It yields the protein CASGLAETDTQYF.

The chain recombines TRBV18 with TRBJ2-5, with D possibly matching TRBD1 (6 bases). There are 15 residues in the CDR3. Trimming cost V 3 bases and J 2 bases, with 13 bases left between them. The germline V gene encodes CDR1 KGHSH and CDR2 LQKENI. CDR3 sequence reads: CASSPTWTVQETQYF. The CDR3 region has the DNA TGTGCCAGCTCACCGACCTGGACAGTTCAAGAGACCCAGTACTTC.

This clonotype showed up many times. This chain uses TRBV7-2 with TRBJ1-3; no clear D gene. The V end lost 7 bases, the J end lost 4 bases, and 11 bases lay between the germline ends. The CDR3 runs to 13 residues. Germline assignment: CDR1 SGHTA and CDR2 FQGNSA. In DNA, the CDR3 is TGTGCCAGCACCTCCTTTCGGGGAAACACCATATATTTT. Its protein is CASTSFRGNTIYF.

The chain is built from TRBV7-3 and TRBJ2-5; the D is unclear. The germline V and J ends were trimmed by 1 base and 7 bases, with 10 bases remaining between them. The length of the CDR3 is 13 residues. From germline, CDR1 is SGHTA and CDR2 FQGTGA. The CDR3 nucleotides read TGTGCCAGCAGCTTAATCGATTCGACGACCCAGTACTTC. It translates to CASSLIDSTTQYF. Combining the CDR3 with reference TRBV7-3 and TRBJ2-5 gives the whole variable domain GAGVSQTPSNKVTEKGKYVELRCDPISGHTALYWYRQSLGQGPEFLIYFQGTGAADDSGLPNDRFFAVRPEGSVSTLKIQRTERGDSAVYLCASSLIDSTTQYFGPGTRLLVL.

The V call is TRBV29-1, the J call TRBJ1-2, with D perhaps TRBD1 (5 bases). V was clipped by 3 bases and J by 4 bases, with 15 bases between them. CDR3 size: 14 residues. Germline V lookup: CDR1 SQVTM, CDR2 ANQGSEA. CDR3 region: CSVDLEGSAYGYTF. The CDR3 nucleotides read TGCAGCGTTGACCTAGAGGGGTCAGCCTATGGCTACACCTTC.

This clonotype has only one observation. The chain recombines TRBV24-1 with TRBJ2-1, with D perhaps TRBD2 (5 bases). Per germline, CDR1 KGHDR and CDR2 SFDVKD. V lost 5 bases and J 8 bases, leaving 9 bases between the germline ends. The CDR3 consists of 12 residues. The CDR3, as DNA: TGTGCCACCAGTGCGGGGATGGATGAGCAGTTCTTC. This translates into CATSAGMDEQFF.

The chain employs TRBV12-3 or TRBV12-4 and TRBJ2-2, with D perhaps assigned TRBD1 or TRBD2 (5 bases each). Deletions cut 6 bases from V and 5 bases from J, with 16 bases between. The CDR3 has 15 amino acids. CDR3 in amino acids: CASRPGAHLTGELFF. CDR3 coding DNA: TGTGCCAGCAGACCCGGGGCACACCTAACCGGGGAGCTGTTTTTT.

In its sample, this clonotype was seen a few times. The chain combines TRBV7-2 with TRBJ2-7, with 14 bases aligning to TRBD2. J lost 4 bases, V lost 3 bases, and 5 bases had no gene match. The CDR3 spans 16 residues. Germline values: CDR1 SGHTA, CDR2 FQGNSA. The CDR3 protein is CASSFEGTSGSYEQYF. In nucleotides, the CDR3 is TGTGCCAGCAGCTTTGAGGGGACTAGCGGGAGTTACGAGCAGTACTTC.

The rearrangement uses TRBV27 and TRBJ1-2, with D hard to call. The CDR3 contains 13 residues. CDR1 MNHEY and CDR2 SMNVEV come from the germline V gene (reference sequence). Trimming took off 2 bases at V and 5 bases at J, with 9 bases between the two ends. CDR3 DNA sequence: TGTGCCAGCAGTTTAAATTTAGATTATGGCTACACCTTC. Translated: CASSLNLDYGYTF.

In its sample, this clonotype was seen many times. The chain links TRBV7-2 to TRBJ1-2, with no clear D. This CDR3 comprises 16 residues. V lost 4 bases and J 5 bases, leaving 20 bases between the germline ends. Germline V lookup: CDR1 SGHTA, CDR2 FQGNSA. CDR3 protein: CASSSQGSGPPYGYTF. CDR3 coding DNA: TGTGCCAGCAGCTCCCAAGGGTCGGGCCCGCCGTATGGCTACACCTTC.